The present T cell receptor beta chain was sequenced within a study of Graves' ophthalmopathy and Graves' hyperthyroidism. Study-wide background: Ahead of any treatment, peripheral blood was obtained at the initial diagnosis. General study points: Most thyroid clonotypes expanded beyond 0.001 frequency were also found in blood.

The CDR3 covers 14 residues. Germline loops: CDR1 KGHDR, CDR2 SFDVKD. V lost 2 bases and J 2 bases, leaving 8 bases between the germline ends. This clonotype was observed at least ten times. What it binds is not known. The diagnosis combined clinical symptoms, thyroxine, TRAb, thyroid ultrasound and orbital computed tomography scans. Scientists amplified the TCR beta CDR3 regions from RNA transcripts. HTBI primers were employed in first-round RT-PCR, then a second-round multiplex PCR followed. TCRdb re-derived calls from the multiplex PCR reads in MiXCR, one entry per CDR3 protein. The repertoire has around 400,000 distinct CDR3 sequences, roughly 21% of them found once; the top ten carry 2.5% to 3.5%.

Sequenced: peripheral blood. The rearrangement uses TRBV24-1 and TRBJ2-5; D unresolved. This clonotype was obtained from a woman between 18 and 29 years old with stable Graves' hyperthyroidism. The CDR3 nucleotides read TGTGCCACCAGTGATTGGACGGAGCAAGAGACCCAGTACTTC. It specifies CATSDWTEQETQYF.